A single sample gave rise to the 17 T cell receptor beta chains below, sequenced in a study of blood T cell repertoires in COVID-19. TCRdb keeps only in-frame clones here, not all; method: immunoSEQ multiplex PCR. The sample lists around 150,000 clones; approximately 84% were seen once. Material for sequencing was peripheral blood. Every receptor here comes from a man between 65 and 79 years old with acute or convalescent COVID-19.

This clone was seen more than once but under ten times. V gene TRBV5-4 combines with J gene TRBJ1-1, with D possibly TRBD1 on 5 matching bases. The CDR3 totals 16 residues. Germline V gene sequence: CDR1 SGHNT, CDR2 YYREEE (reference sequence). Deletions cut 0 bases from V and 3 bases from J, with 15 bases between. The CDR3 nucleotides are TGTGCCAGCAGCTTGGGGAGGGGTCTCGAGGACACTGAAGCTTTCTTT. Its protein is CASSLGRGLEDTEAFF. Full variable domain (missing parts from reference TRBV5-4 and TRBJ1-1): ETGVTQSPTHLIKTRGQQVTLRCSSQSGHNTVSWYQQALGQGPQFIFQYYREEENGRGNFPPRFSGLQFPNYSSELNVNALELDDSALYLCASSLGRGLEDTEAFFGQGTRLTVV.

This clone was recorded once. The rearrangement joins TRBV5-1 to TRBJ1-1; unclear D gene. CDR1 SGHRS and CDR2 YFSETQ come from the germline V gene. The length of the CDR3 is 17 residues. Trimming pared 0 bases from V and 7 bases from J, leaving 22 bases between. This CDR3 is CASSLGGSGQRLGEAFF. DNA of the CDR3: TGCGCCAGCAGCTTGGGGGGAAGCGGGCAGCGTCTGGGTGAAGCTTTCTTT.

J is TRBJ2-3 and V is TRBV6-5; a weak D match, TRBD1 (5 bases). Deletions cut 8 bases from V and 5 bases from J, with 14 bases between. The CDR3 runs to 13 residues. Germline assignment: CDR1 MNHEY and CDR2 SVGAGI. The CDR3 sequence is CASWLQGIDTQYF. CDR3 nucleotides: TGTGCCAGCTGGTTGCAGGGTATAGATACGCAGTATTTT.

The rearrangement joins TRBV28 to TRBJ2-1; 7 bases map to TRBD1. From germline, CDR1 is MDHEN and CDR2 SYDVKM. V shed 4 bases, J shed 4 bases, and the junction held 7 bases outside the gene matches. This CDR3 comprises 15 residues. CDR3: CASSSAPGQYNEQFF. In nucleotides, the CDR3 is TGTGCCAGCAGTTCAGCACCGGGACAGTACAATGAGCAGTTCTTC.

J is TRBJ2-1 and V is TRBV5-1, with 9 positions matching TRBD1. This CDR3 spans 14 amino acids. The germline CDR1 and CDR2 sequences are SGHRS and YFSETQ. V gave up 0 bases and J gave up 9 bases; unmatched junction bases: 4. CDR3 loop: CASSLDRGQAEQFF. CDR3 DNA: TGCGCCAGCAGCTTGGACAGGGGGCAGGCTGAGCAGTTCTTC.

The genes are TRBV21-1 and TRBJ2-3; the table gives TRBD2 as D, unverified against the DNA. TRBV21-1 is a pseudogene segment. The CDR3 has 15 residues. CDR3 in amino acids: CASSLTWTSTDTQYF. CDR3 sequence (DNA): TGTGCCAGCTCCCTAACATGGACTAGCACAGATACGCAGTATTTT.

This chain joins TRBV20-1 and TRBJ1-1, with a tentative D call TRBD1 (6 bases). Germline V CDR1 and CDR2: DFQATT, SNEGSKA (reference sequence). The CDR3 is 13 residues long. V was pared by 3 bases and J by 9 bases, with 17 bases between. The CDR3 bases are TGCAGTGCTAGTTCTGGGGCAGGGGATCAAGCTTTCTTT. It is translated as CSASSGAGDQAFF.

This clone came up a few times. The rearrangement links TRBV28 to TRBJ2-4; D unresolved. V shed 3 bases and J shed 7 bases, with 10 bases lying between them. Per the germline V gene, CDR1 is MDHEN and CDR2 is SYDVKM. The CDR3 runs 13 residues. The CDR3 nucleotides are TGTGCCAGCAGTTTGGTGGCACAGAACATTCAGTACTTC. As protein: CASSLVAQNIQYF.

The V call is TRBV6-5, the J call TRBJ1-5; TRBD1 aligns across 9 bases. This CDR3 comprises 15 residues. Germline V gene lookup returns CDR1 MNHEY and CDR2 SVGAGI. Germline trimming cut 6 bases from V and 5 bases from J; bases unmatched to any gene: 8. The chain's CDR3 is CASSPRDREDQPQHF. The CDR3 coding sequence is TGTGCCAGCAGCCCCCGGGACAGGGAAGATCAGCCCCAGCATTTT.

The rearrangement links TRBV28 to TRBJ2-7, with 8 positions matching TRBD1. The V segment lost 7 bases and the J segment 3 bases; nucleotides outside the gene matches: 14. Germline assignment: CDR1 MDHEN and CDR2 SYDVKM. The CDR3 extends over 16 amino acids. CDR3 nucleotide sequence: TGTGCCAGCACACCCACCGCAGGGGGCGCGAACTACGAGCAGTACTTC. It translates to CASTPTAGGANYEQYF.

The sample holds many counts of this clone. The chain employs TRBV10-3 and TRBJ2-7; D perhaps matches TRBD1 (5 bases). V shed 0 bases and J shed 5 bases, with 11 bases lying between them. Germline CDR1 is ENHRY and CDR2 is SYGVKD. The length of the CDR3 is 14 residues. The CDR3 protein is CAISESMTAHEQYF. DNA for the CDR3: TGTGCCATCAGTGAGTCTATGACAGCTCACGAGCAGTACTTC.

V and J are TRBV7-8 and TRBJ1-4, with a weak D call TRBD1 (5 bases). V gave up 5 bases and J gave up 4 bases, with 14 bases separating them. The CDR3 spans 15 residues. CDR1 SGHVS and CDR2 FQNEAQ come from the germline V gene. The CDR3 DNA reads as TGTGCCAGCAGCCTGGCCGGGGACTTTAATGAAAAACTGTTTTTT. This gives the protein CASSLAGDFNEKLFF.

This clone appeared a few times. The CDR3, as DNA: TGTGCCAGCAGCCAAGTGCGGGGGCCTACAGATACGCAGTATTTT. As protein: CASSQVRGPTDTQYF. The chain carries TRBV3-1 (or the pseudogene TRBV3-2) and TRBJ2-3; the D gene is possibly TRBD2 (7 bases). The CDR3 is made up of 15 amino acids. Per germline, CDR1 LGHDT and CDR2 YNNKEL (reference sequence). The germline V and J ends were trimmed by 1 base and 3 bases, with 11 bases remaining between them.

The chain couples TRBV19 to TRBJ1-4, with D possibly TRBD1 on 6 matching bases. V was shortened by 5 bases and J by 4 bases, with 14 bases between the two germline ends. The germline V gene encodes CDR1 LNHDA and CDR2 SQIVND (reference sequence). This CDR3 region has 15 residues. CDR3 DNA sequence: TGTGCCAGTAGTGGACGGACAGAGGGTAATGAAAAACTGTTTTTT. Translated, it gives CASSGRTEGNEKLFF.

This clone was found once. The genes are TRBV10-3 and TRBJ1-4; possibly TRBD1 for D (5 bases). The germline CDR1 and CDR2 sequences are ENHRY and SYGVKD. CDR3 length: 17 residues. With 0 bases removed from V and 0 bases from J, the gap between germline ends came to 11 bases. This CDR3 is CAISESGDSSTNEKLFF. CDR3 nucleotides: TGTGCCATCAGTGAGTCGGGCGACAGTTCAACTAATGAAAAACTGTTTTTT.

The rearrangement links TRBV7-2 to TRBJ1-2; 10 bases map to TRBD1. Germline V gene sequence: CDR1 SGHTA, CDR2 FQGNSA. Unmatched junction bases numbered 12, after V lost 8 bases and J lost 6 bases. This CDR3 has 15 residues. Here the CDR3 DNA reads TGTGCCAGCGGATACCTCGACAGGGGGCAAAATGGCTACACCTTC. Residues: CASGYLDRGQNGYTF. Combining the CDR3 with reference TRBV7-2 and TRBJ1-2 gives the whole variable domain GAGVSQSPSNKVTEKGKDVELRCDPISGHTALYWYRQSLGQGLEFLIYFQGNSAPDKSGLPSDRFSAERTGGSVSTLTIQRTQQEDSAVYLCASGYLDRGQNGYTFGSGTRLTVV.

This rearrangement joins TRBV19 to TRBJ2-1; 7 bases line up with TRBD2. Unmatched junction bases numbered 7, after V lost 7 bases and J lost 4 bases. The CDR3 spans 14 residues. Germline lookup yields CDR1 LNHDA and CDR2 SQIVND (reference sequence). CDR3 protein: CASKRSGAYNEQFF. CDR3 sequence (DNA): TGTGCCAGTAAACGGAGCGGGGCGTACAATGAGCAGTTCTTC.